A single sample gave rise to the 4 T cell receptor beta chains below, sequenced in a study of T cell repertoires in cytomegalovirus infection. TCRdb reprocessed the reads via MiXCR and lists one record per CDR3 protein. Altogether some 920,000 distinct CDR3 sequences are present, under 40% being singletons, with the ten largest covering around an eighth. These receptors' antigens are unknown. Specimen: cultured CD8+ T cells from PBMCs, collected from culture after CMV antigen stimulation. These TCRs come from a human donor in good health (CMV status not recorded). Some clones in this sample may be carry-over from other donors' samples.

This clonotype is a singleton in its sample. Sequence at one end of the junction differs from germline and may be a read error. V usage is TRBV7-4 and J usage is TRBJ1-3; D unresolved. From germline, CDR1 is SGHVT and CDR2 SQSDAQ. This CDR3 contains 16 residues. Here the CDR3 reads CANSWLAGPGLTTIYF. Written as DNA, the CDR3 is TGTGCCAACAGCTGGTTGGCCGGGCCCGGTCTGACGACCATATATTTT.

Concerning this clonotype itself: A much larger clonotype is one base distant, so this may be a read error. The chain carries TRBV28 and TRBJ2-1; 7 bases are shared with TRBD1. V shed 5 bases and J 0 bases; nucleotides not matched to a gene: 4. The CDR3 runs to 15 residues. CDR1 and CDR2 from the germline V gene are MDHEN and SYDVKM. CDR3 amino acids: CASSHRGSSYNEQFF. Written as DNA, the CDR3 is TGTGCCAGCAGTCACAGGGGTAGCTCCTACAATGAGCAGTTCTTC.

The chain combines TRBV5-5 with TRBJ2-7; 10 nucleotides agree with TRBD1. The CDR3 contains 14 residues. Germline assignment: CDR1 SGHKS and CDR2 YYEKEE (reference sequence). With 0 bases clipped from V and 7 bases from J, the junction kept 4 bases outside the gene matches. The DNA for the CDR3 is TGTGCCAGCAGCTTGGCCCCGGACAGGGGGGAGCAGTACGTC. It specifies CASSLAPDRGEQYV.

This clonotype appeared a few times. The V and J genes are TRBV6-2 or TRBV6-3 and TRBJ1-2, with 7 nucleotides matching TRBD1. Germline CDR1 reads MNHEY; CDR2 reads SVGEGT. V was clipped by 8 bases and J by 8 bases; unmatched bases: 11. This CDR3 region has 13 residues. Written as DNA, the CDR3 is TGTGCCAGCGGTACCTCAACAGGGGACGGCTACACCTTC. Its protein is CASGTSTGDGYTF.